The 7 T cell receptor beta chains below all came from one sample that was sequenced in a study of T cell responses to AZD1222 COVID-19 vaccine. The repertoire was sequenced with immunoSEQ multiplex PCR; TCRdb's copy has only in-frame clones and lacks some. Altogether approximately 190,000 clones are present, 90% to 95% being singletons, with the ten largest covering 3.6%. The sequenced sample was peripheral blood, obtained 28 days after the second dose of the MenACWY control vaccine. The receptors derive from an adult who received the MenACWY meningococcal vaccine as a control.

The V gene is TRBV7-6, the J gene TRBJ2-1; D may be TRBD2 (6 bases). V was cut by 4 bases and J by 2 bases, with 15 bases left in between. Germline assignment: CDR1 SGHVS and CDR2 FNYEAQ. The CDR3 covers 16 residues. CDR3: CASSSPRRDPYNEQFF. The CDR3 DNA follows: TGTGCCAGCAGCTCACCTAGGCGGGACCCCTACAATGAGCAGTTCTTC.

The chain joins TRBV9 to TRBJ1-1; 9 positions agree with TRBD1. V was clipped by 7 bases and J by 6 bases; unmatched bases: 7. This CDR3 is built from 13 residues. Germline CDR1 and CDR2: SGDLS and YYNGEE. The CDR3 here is CASGTGPVAEAFF. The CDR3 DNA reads TGTGCCAGCGGGACAGGGCCGGTCGCTGAAGCTTTCTTT.

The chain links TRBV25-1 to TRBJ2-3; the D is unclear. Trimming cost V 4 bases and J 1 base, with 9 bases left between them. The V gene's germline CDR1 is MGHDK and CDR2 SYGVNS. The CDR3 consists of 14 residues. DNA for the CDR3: TGTGCCAGCAGTGGGGCGGTCGGCACAGATACGCAGTATTTT. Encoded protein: CASSGAVGTDTQYF.

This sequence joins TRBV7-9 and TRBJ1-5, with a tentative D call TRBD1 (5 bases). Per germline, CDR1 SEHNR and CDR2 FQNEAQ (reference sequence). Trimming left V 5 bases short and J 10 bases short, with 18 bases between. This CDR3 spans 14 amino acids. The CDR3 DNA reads TGTGCCAGCAGCCCAGAAGGCAGGGTGGGTCCCCAGCATTTT. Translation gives CASSPEGRVGPQHF. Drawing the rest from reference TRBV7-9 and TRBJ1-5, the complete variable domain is DTGVSQNPRHKITKRGQNVTFRCDPISEHNRLYWYRQTLGQGPEFLTYFQNEAQLEKSRLLSDRFSAERPKGSFSTLEIQRTEQGDSAMYLCASSPEGRVGPQHFGDGTRLSIL.

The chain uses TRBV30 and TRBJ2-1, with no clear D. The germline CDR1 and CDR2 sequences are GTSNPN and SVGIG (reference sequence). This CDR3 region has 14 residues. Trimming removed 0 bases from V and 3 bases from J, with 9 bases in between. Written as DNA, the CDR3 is TGTGCCTGGAGTGTAACGCGGTACTACAATGAGCAGTTCTTC. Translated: CAWSVTRYYNEQFF.

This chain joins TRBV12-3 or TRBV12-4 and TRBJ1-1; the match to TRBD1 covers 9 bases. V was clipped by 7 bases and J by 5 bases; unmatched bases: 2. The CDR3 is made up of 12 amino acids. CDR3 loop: CASNGQGTEAFF. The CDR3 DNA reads TGTGCCAGCAATGGACAGGGGACTGAAGCTTTCTTT.

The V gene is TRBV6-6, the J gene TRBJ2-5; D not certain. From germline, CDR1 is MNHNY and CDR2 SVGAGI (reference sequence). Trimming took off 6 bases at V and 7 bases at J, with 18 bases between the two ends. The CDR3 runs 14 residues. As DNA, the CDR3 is TGTGCCAGCAGGGTACAGCTAGGAGTCGGGACCCAGTACTTC. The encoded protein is CASRVQLGVGTQYF.